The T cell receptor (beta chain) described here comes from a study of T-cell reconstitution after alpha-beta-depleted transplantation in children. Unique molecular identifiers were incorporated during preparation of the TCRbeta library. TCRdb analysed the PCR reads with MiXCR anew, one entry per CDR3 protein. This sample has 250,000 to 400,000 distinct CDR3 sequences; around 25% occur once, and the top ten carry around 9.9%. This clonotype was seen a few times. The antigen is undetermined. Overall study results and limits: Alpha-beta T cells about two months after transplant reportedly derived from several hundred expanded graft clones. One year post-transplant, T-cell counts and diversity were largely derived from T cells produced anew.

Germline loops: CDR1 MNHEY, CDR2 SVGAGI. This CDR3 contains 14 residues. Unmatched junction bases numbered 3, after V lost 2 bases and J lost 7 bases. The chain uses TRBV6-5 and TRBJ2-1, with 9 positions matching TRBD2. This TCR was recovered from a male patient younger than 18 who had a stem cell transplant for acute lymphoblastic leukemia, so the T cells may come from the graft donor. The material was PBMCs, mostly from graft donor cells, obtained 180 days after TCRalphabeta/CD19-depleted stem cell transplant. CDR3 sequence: CASSYAREGNEQFF. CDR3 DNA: TGTGCCAGCAGTTACGCGCGGGAGGGGAATGAGCAGTTCTTC.